This T cell receptor (beta chain) originates from a study of vaccination effects on CD4 cells after COVID-19. Looking at the study overall: Post-vaccine specimens arrived a median 72 days past the second dose.

A word on this clone: Its antigen remains unidentified.

Between the trimmed V and J ends, which lost 5 bases and 1 base, there was a span of 15 bases. Germline V gene sequence: CDR1 LNHDA, CDR2 SQIVND (reference sequence). The CDR3 sequence is 17 residues long. Expansion with viral peptide pools was applied to antigen-specific CD4+ T cells by the ViraFEST assay prior to sequencing. Culture proceeded for more than nine days, and CD4+ T cells were then isolated. Sometime from March through December 2020, the person acquired a SARS-CoV-2 infection that PCR confirmed. Two doses of BNT162b2 or mRNA-1273 vaccine were administered to participants. IL-2 at 10 IU/ml and peptides at 9.5 to 10 ug/ml were added to cultured PBMC, approximately 2 million per well. Data came from immunoSEQ multiplex PCR; TCRdb stores just in-frame clones and leaves some out. Among fewer than 15,000 clones listed, around 78% were seen once.

V and J are TRBV19 and TRBJ2-6; tentatively, D is TRBD2 (5 bases). The sample consisted of CD4+ T cells from PBMCs cultured with HCoV-NL63 spike peptides, taken after COVID-19 vaccination. The TCR was taken from a human donor who had a prior SARS-CoV-2 infection. The CDR3 here is CASSPGSRRSGANVLTF. CDR3 sequence (DNA): TGTGCCAGTAGTCCTGGTTCCAGGAGGTCTGGGGCCAACGTCCTGACTTTC.